This is a list of T cell receptor beta chains from one sample in a study of control samples from healthy donors and cancer patients. The repertoire was sequenced with immunoSEQ multiplex PCR; TCRdb's copy has only in-frame clones and lacks some. The data show around 100,000 clones, about 88% seen once. The sequencing sample was made of blood. The receptors here all came from a woman in her 70s in good health. Each CDR3 is given with its conserved first and last residue. The D gene is left open where the match is weak. A row's size may be missing; if present it is once, few, many or a size class.

V gene,D gene,J gene,clone size,CDR3 protein,CDR3 DNA
TRBV13,TRBD1,TRBJ1-1,NA,CASSPPPTGVLNTEAFF,TGTGCCAGCAGCCCGCCCCCTACAGGGGTCCTGAACACTGAAGCTTTCTTT
TRBV28,NA,TRBJ1-2,NA,CASFTGLYGYTF,TGTGCCAGCTTTACAGGGTTGTATGGCTACACCTTC
TRBV5-6,TRBD1,TRBJ2-1,NA,CASSLFRQGSRLFF,TGTGCCAGCAGCTTATTCAGACAGGGGAGTCGTCTGTTCTTC
TRBV3-1/TRBV3-2,NA,TRBJ1-1,NA,CASSHVVGNTEAFF,TGTGCCAGCAGCCACGTTGTAGGGAACACTGAAGCTTTCTTT
TRBV20-1,NA,TRBJ1-2,NA,CSASLENSNYGYTF,TGCAGTGCTAGTCTTGAGAATTCGAACTATGGCTACACCTTC
TRBV25-1,NA,TRBJ2-7,NA,CASSGRDFDRLEQYF,TGTGCCAGCAGTGGTAGGGACTTCGACCGTCTCGAGCAGTACTTC
TRBV5-6,NA,TRBJ2-1,NA,CASSILGVYNEQFF,TGTGCCAGCAGCATTTTAGGGGTCTACAATGAGCAGTTCTTC
TRBV19,TRBD1,TRBJ1-5,NA,CASSIGDRGFNQPQHF,TGTGCCAGTAGTATAGGGGACAGGGGATTCAATCAGCCCCAGCATTTT
TRBV30,NA,TRBJ1-5,NA,CAWSVQSGGQPQHF,TGTGCCTGGAGTGTACAATCAGGAGGGCAGCCCCAGCATTTT
TRBV5-1,TRBD2,TRBJ2-7,NA,CASSLAGTSGQSSYEQYF,TGCGCCAGCAGCTTGGCCGGGACTAGCGGGCAGAGCTCCTACGAGCAGTACTTC
TRBV6-5,NA,TRBJ1-1,NA,CAVTRSGLNTEAFF,TGTGCCGTCACCCGGAGCGGGTTGAACACTGAAGCTTTCTTT
TRBV9,TRBD2,TRBJ2-3,NA,CASSVAGQGGLAGEQNTQYF,TGTGCCAGCAGCGTAGCGGGACAGGGCGGACTAGCGGGGGAACAAAATACGCAGTATTTT
TRBV2,TRBD2,TRBJ2-2,NA,CASKGLAGLTGELFF,TGTGCCAGCAAGGGACTAGCGGGACTCACCGGGGAGCTGTTTTTT
TRBV24-1,NA,TRBJ2-3,once,CATSGTRTDTQYF,TGTGCCACCAGTGGCACCCGCACAGATACGCAGTATTTT
TRBV3-1/TRBV3-2,TRBD1,TRBJ2-5,NA,CASSQSRGQTQYF,TGTGCCAGCAGCCAAAGTAGGGGGCAGACCCAGTACTTC
TRBV5-4,NA,TRBJ2-7,NA,CASSLSDAPYEQYF,TGTGCCAGCAGCTTAAGCGACGCACCCTACGAGCAGTACTTC
TRBV2,NA,TRBJ1-1,NA,CASSGQSRATEAFF,TGTGCCAGCAGTGGGCAGAGTAGGGCCACTGAAGCTTTCTTT
TRBV7-2,TRBD1,TRBJ2-3,NA,CASSPRQGGDTDTQYF,TGTGCCAGCAGCCCCCGACAGGGGGGGGACACAGATACGCAGTATTTT
TRBV6-1,NA,TRBJ2-3,many,CASSERTLSTDTQYF,TGTGCCAGCAGTGAAAGGACACTCAGCACAGATACGCAGTATTTT
TRBV4-1,TRBD1,TRBJ2-1,NA,CASSLTTRQGGGEQFF,TGCGCCAGCAGCCTAACAACCCGACAGGGGGGCGGTGAGCAGTTCTTC
TRBV29-1,TRBD2,TRBJ2-1,NA,CSVLKLAANEQFF,TGCAGCGTGCTAAAACTAGCGGCTAATGAGCAGTTCTTC
TRBV27,TRBD2,TRBJ2-1,once,CASRASGRANHNEQFF,TGTGCCAGCAGGGCCTCGGGGAGGGCGAATCACAATGAGCAGTTCTTC
TRBV24-1,NA,TRBJ2-7,NA,CATSDLRGSEQYF,TGTGCCACCAGTGATTTGCGAGGTTCCGAGCAGTACTTC
TRBV28,NA,TRBJ2-3,NA,CASSFSLTFTTDTQYF,TGTGCCAGCAGTTTTTCCCTTACATTCACCACAGATACGCAGTATTTT
TRBV14,TRBD2,TRBJ2-3,few,CASSLSGSDTQYF,TGTGCCAGCTCCCTAAGCGGGAGTGATACGCAGTATTTT
TRBV2,NA,TRBJ2-5,NA,CASRGGGAQYF,TGTGCCAGCAGAGGAGGTGGGGCCCAGTACTTC
TRBV6-5,TRBD1,TRBJ1-1,NA,CASSIRRGGNTEAFF,TGTGCCAGCAGTATTCGCAGGGGGGGGAACACTGAAGCTTTCTTT
TRBV19,NA,TRBJ2-7,NA,CASSRGWTYEQYF,TGTGCCAGTAGTAGGGGGTGGACCTACGAGCAGTACTTC
TRBV18,TRBD1,TRBJ1-2,NA,CASSPRHSGTGKTDGYTF,TGTGCCAGCTCACCACGCCATTCCGGGACAGGGAAGACGGATGGCTACACCTTC
TRBV4-3,NA,TRBJ2-7,NA,CASSQDRGSYEQYF,TGCGCCAGCAGCCAAGATCGAGGGAGTTACGAGCAGTACTTC
TRBV2,TRBD1,TRBJ1-4,few,CAGSWDRGGKLFF,TGTGCCGGATCTTGGGACAGGGGAGGAAAACTGTTTTTT
TRBV5-4,NA,TRBJ2-4,NA,CASSLPGAKNIQYF,TGTGCCAGCAGCTTGCCAGGGGCCAAAAACATTCAGTACTTC
TRBV7-9,TRBD1,TRBJ1-2,NA,CASSLPGGEGYTF,TGTGCCAGCAGCCTTCCAGGGGGCGAAGGCTACACCTTC
TRBV7-9,TRBD1,TRBJ2-7,NA,CASSPGQGRGYEQYF,TGTGCCAGCAGCCCTGGACAGGGCCGAGGTTACGAGCAGTACTTC
TRBV7-9,NA,TRBJ1-3,NA,CASSLGGGDMVVGNTIYF,TGTGCCAGCAGCTTAGGAGGCGGGGATATGGTAGTAGGAAACACCATATATTTT
TRBV29-1,NA,TRBJ1-2,NA,CSVDSYGYTF,TGCAGCGTCGACAGCTATGGCTACACCTTC
TRBV5-1,TRBD1,TRBJ2-7,NA,CASRRTGQAYEQYF,TGCGCCAGCAGGCGGACAGGGCAAGCCTACGAGCAGTACTTC
TRBV6-5,NA,TRBJ1-1,once,CGCRDTNRDTEAFF,TGTGGGTGTAGGGACACTAACCGGGACACTGAAGCTTTCTTT
TRBV12-3/TRBV12-4,NA,TRBJ2-2,NA,CASSPTPPGELFF,TGTGCCAGCAGTCCCACCCCCCCCGGGGAGCTGTTTTTT
TRBV3-1/TRBV3-2,NA,TRBJ1-6,NA,CASSQVTDSPLHF,TGTGCCAGCAGCCAAGTCACTGATTCACCCCTCCACTTT
TRBV6-5,NA,TRBJ2-2,NA,CASSPSGGNTGELFF,TGTGCCAGCAGTCCAAGCGGAGGGAACACCGGGGAGCTGTTTTTT
TRBV4-2,NA,TRBJ1-5,NA,CASSQDRANQPQHF,TGTGCCAGCAGCCAGGACCGTGCGAATCAGCCCCAGCATTTT
TRBV5-1,NA,TRBJ2-7,once,CASSPSGTPSYEQYF,TGCGCCAGCAGCCCCTCGGGGACTCCTAGCTACGAGCAGTACTTC
TRBV9,NA,TRBJ2-7,medium-sized,CASSVEGHSPYEQYF,TGTGCCAGCAGCGTAGAGGGCCATTCACCCTACGAGCAGTACTTC
TRBV15,TRBD2,TRBJ2-1,once,CATSSRTSGSNEQFF,TGTGCCACCAGCAGCAGGACTAGCGGATCCAATGAGCAGTTCTTC
TRBV5-1,NA,TRBJ2-7,NA,CASSREGTGSYEQYF,TGCGCCAGCAGCCGGGAGGGGACAGGGTCCTACGAGCAGTACTTC
TRBV5-1,NA,TRBJ2-3,NA,CASSLNPGPTDTQYF,TGCGCCAGCAGCTTAAATCCCGGACCCACAGATACGCAGTATTTT
TRBV2,NA,TRBJ1-1,few,CASSRTFMNTEAFF,TGTGCCAGCAGTCGGACGTTTATGAACACTGAAGCTTTCTTT
TRBV15,NA,TRBJ1-6,NA,CATRTEGWSPLHF,TGTGCCACCAGGACGGAGGGATGGTCACCCCTCCACTTT
TRBV30,NA,TRBJ1-6,NA,CACILDRANSPLHF,TGTGCCTGCATCTTGGACAGAGCCAATTCACCCCTCCACTTT
TRBV27,TRBD1,TRBJ2-7,once,CASSPRTGGGGYEQYF,TGTGCCAGCAGTCCGAGAACAGGGGGCGGAGGGTACGAGCAGTACTTC
TRBV5-1,NA,TRBJ1-2,NA,CASSLSPGRGSKGYGYTF,TGCGCCAGCAGCTTGTCCCCGGGCCGGGGTTCGAAGGGCTATGGCTACACCTTC
TRBV4-1,TRBD2,TRBJ2-3,NA,CASSQASGGAADTQYF,TGCGCCAGCAGCCAAGCGAGCGGGGGGGCCGCAGATACGCAGTATTTT
TRBV7-8,NA,TRBJ1-5,NA,CASSLQRGGNNQPQHF,TGTGCCAGCAGCTTGCAGAGGGGGGGGAACAATCAGCCCCAGCATTTT
TRBV4-3,TRBD1,TRBJ2-2,NA,CASSQETGAPAGELFF,TGCGCCAGCAGCCAAGAGACAGGGGCGCCCGCCGGGGAGCTGTTTTTT
TRBV3-1/TRBV3-2,TRBD2,TRBJ2-7,few,CASSPPRASGLYEQYF,TGTGCCAGCAGCCCCCCTCGGGCTAGCGGTCTCTACGAGCAGTACTTC
TRBV18,NA,TRBJ1-3,NA,CASSPGLPYSGNTIYF,TGTGCCAGCTCACCCGGTCTGCCCTACTCTGGAAACACCATATATTTT
TRBV2,NA,TRBJ2-7,NA,CASSEISTWYF,TGTGCCAGCAGTGAAATTTCAACCTGGTACTTC
TRBV4-3,NA,TRBJ2-3,NA,CASSQESGTDTQYF,TGCGCCAGCAGCCAAGAGTCAGGCACAGATACGCAGTATTTT